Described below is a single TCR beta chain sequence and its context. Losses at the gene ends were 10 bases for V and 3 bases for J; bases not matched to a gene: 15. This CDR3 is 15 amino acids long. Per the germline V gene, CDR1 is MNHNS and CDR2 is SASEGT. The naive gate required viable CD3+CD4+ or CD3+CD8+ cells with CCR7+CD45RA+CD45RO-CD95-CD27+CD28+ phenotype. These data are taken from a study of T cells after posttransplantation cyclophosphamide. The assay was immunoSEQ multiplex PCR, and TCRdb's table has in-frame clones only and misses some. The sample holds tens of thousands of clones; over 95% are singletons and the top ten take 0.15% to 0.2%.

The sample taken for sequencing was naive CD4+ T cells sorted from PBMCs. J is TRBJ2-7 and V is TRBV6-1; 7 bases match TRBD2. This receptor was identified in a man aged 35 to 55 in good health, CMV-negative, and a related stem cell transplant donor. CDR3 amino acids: CATTEGPSGSYEQYF. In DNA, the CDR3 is TGTGCCACCACGGAAGGTCCTAGCGGAAGCTACGAGCAGTACTTC.